This is a list of T cell receptor beta chains from one sample in a study of T-cell memory formation after mild COVID-19. In TCRdb, the 5' RACE reads were re-called with MiXCR into one record per CDR3 protein. The sample shows about 260,000 distinct CDR3 sequences, over 15% of them seen only once. What was sequenced was PBMCs or a T cell subset sorted from them (not recorded which). These receptor sequences come from a man aged 18 to 30 who had mild COVID-19 (a few samples of this study predate the infection). Cell type and time point are not known. Both conserved end residues are part of each CDR3. Fields, in order: D gene, J gene, clone size, V gene, CDR3 DNA, CDR3 protein. The D gene is left open where the match is weak. Some rows have no size entry. The others give once, few or many, or a class for an expanded clone.

- TRBJ1-1 - TRBV5-1 TGCGCGACTCGAGGGGAGACGAACACTGAAGCTTTCTTT CATRGETNTEAFF
- TRBJ1-1 - TRBV20-1 TGCAGTGCTAGGAGCGGGAACACTGAAGCTTTCTTT CSARSGNTEAFF
- TRBJ1-1 many TRBV3-1 TGTGCCAGCAGCCAAGTAGCGTCGGGGACTGAAGCTTTCTTT CASSQVASGTEAFF
- TRBJ1-1 few TRBV12-3/TRBV12-4 TGTGCCAGCAGTTTGTTCCCGGGTCGGAGCACTGAAGCTTTCTTT CASSLFPGRSTEAFF
TRBD1 TRBJ1-6 - TRBV7-2 TGTGCCAGCACCCGAGACAGGGGGCTAAATTCACCCCTCCACTTT CASTRDRGLNSPLHF
TRBD2 TRBJ2-3 - TRBV9 TGTGCCAGCAGCTCTAGCGGGGGGGGACCAGATACGCAGTATTTT CASSSSGGGPDTQYF
- TRBJ2-7 - TRBV4-1 TGCGCCAGCAGCCAGAGGACCCCTGGACCCTACGAGCAGTACTTC CASSQRTPGPYEQYF
- TRBJ1-4 - TRBV3-1 TGTGCCAGCAGCCAATACAGGGAGGAAAAACTGTTTTTT CASSQYREEKLFF
- TRBJ2-2 few TRBV7-3 TGTGCCAGCAGCCCGGGCGGGGGCGGAGACGGGGAGCTGTTTTTT CASSPGGGGDGELFF
TRBD2 TRBJ2-5 - TRBV7-3 TGTGCCAGCAGCAGGACTAGCGCAGAGAAGACCCAGTACTTC CASSRTSAEKTQYF
- TRBJ1-5 many TRBV7-2 TGTGCCAGCAGCTTAGGGGGGAAGCCCCAGCATTTT CASSLGGKPQHF